This TCR beta chain came from a study of OX40 agonist ivuxolimab in advanced cancers. In the study overall: In this cohort, patients received ivuxolimab, an agonistic anti-OX40 (CD134) antibody. Findings and limits, study-wide: Some patients without response likewise showed low normalized clonal expansion.

Generated by immunoSEQ multiplex PCR, the TCRdb table keeps only in-frame clones and is missing some. The data show some 96,000 clones, with around 90% seen just once and about 0.49% held by the top ten. CDR3 length: 12 amino acids. Trimming stripped 2 bases from V and 3 bases from J, with 5 bases between. Germline-derived CDR1 and CDR2 are SGHTA and FQGNSA. Blood samples were obtained at baseline, cycle 4 day 1, and cycle 7 day 1. In the case of this clone: As yet, its antigen is unknown.

The sample in question was CD4+ or CD8+ T cells sorted from blood, obtained in a trial of the OX40 agonist ivuxolimab. The J gene is TRBJ2-7, the V gene TRBV7-2; D is uncertain. The sequence came from an adult with an advanced solid tumor such as melanoma, head and neck, liver or kidney cancer. DNA for the CDR3: TGTGCCAGCAGCTTAAACCGCTACGAGCAGTACTTC. Protein sequence: CASSLNRYEQYF.